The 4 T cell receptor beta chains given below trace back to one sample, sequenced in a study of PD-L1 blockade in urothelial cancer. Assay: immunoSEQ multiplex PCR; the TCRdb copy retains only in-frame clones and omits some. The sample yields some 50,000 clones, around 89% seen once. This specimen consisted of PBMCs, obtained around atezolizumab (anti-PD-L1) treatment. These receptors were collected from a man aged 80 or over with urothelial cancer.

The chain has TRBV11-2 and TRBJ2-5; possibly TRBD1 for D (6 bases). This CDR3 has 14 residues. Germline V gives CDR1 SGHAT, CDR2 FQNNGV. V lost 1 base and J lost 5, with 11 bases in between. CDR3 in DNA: TGTGCCAGCAGCTTAGGGAACAGGGTCGAGACCCAGTACTTC. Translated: CASSLGNRVETQYF.

CDR3: CASSSLTAKQETQYF. Here the CDR3 DNA reads TGTGCCAGCAGTTCACTGACAGCGAAGCAAGAGACCCAGTACTTC. The chain is built from TRBV28 and TRBJ2-5; D might be TRBD1 (5 bases). V was pared by 4 bases and J by 2 bases, with 14 bases between. This CDR3 spans 15 amino acids. Germline CDR1 MDHEN, CDR2 SYDVKM.

CDR3 sequence: CASSLEEGPRTDTQYF. CDR3 sequence (DNA): TGTGCCAGCAGCTTGGAGGAGGGCCCCCGCACAGATACGCAGTATTTT. V usage is TRBV7-8 and J usage is TRBJ2-3, with TRBD2 as a possible D gene (6 bases). The length of the CDR3 is 16 residues. V lost 3 bases to trimming and J lost 1 base, with 14 bases between them. Per germline, CDR1 SGHVS and CDR2 FQNEAQ. Full variable domain (outside the CDR3, taken from reference TRBV7-8 and TRBJ2-3): GAGVSQSPRYKVAKRGQDVALRCDPISGHVSLFWYQQALGQGPEFLTYFQNEAQLDKSGLPSDRFFAERPEGSVSTLKIQRTQQEDSAVYLCASSLEEGPRTDTQYFGPGTRLTVL.

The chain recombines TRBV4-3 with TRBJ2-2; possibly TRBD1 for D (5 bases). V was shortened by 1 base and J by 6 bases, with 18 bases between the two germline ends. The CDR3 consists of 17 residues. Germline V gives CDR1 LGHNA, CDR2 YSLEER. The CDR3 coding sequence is TGCGCCAGCAGCCAAGGGGGTGGCAGGGTAGGGGCCGGGGAGCTGTTTTTT. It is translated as CASSQGGGRVGAGELFF.